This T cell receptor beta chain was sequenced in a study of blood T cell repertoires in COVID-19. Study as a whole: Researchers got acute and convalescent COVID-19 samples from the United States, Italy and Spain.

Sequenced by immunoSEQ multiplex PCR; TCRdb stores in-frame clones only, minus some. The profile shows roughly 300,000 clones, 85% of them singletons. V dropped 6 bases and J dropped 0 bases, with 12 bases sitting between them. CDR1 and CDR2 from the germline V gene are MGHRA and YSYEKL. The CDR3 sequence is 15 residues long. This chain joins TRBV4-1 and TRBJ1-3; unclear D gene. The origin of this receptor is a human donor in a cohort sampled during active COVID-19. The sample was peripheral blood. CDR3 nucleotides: TGCGCCAGCAGGGAGGTTTACAACTCTGGAAACACCATATATTTT. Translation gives CASREVYNSGNTIYF.